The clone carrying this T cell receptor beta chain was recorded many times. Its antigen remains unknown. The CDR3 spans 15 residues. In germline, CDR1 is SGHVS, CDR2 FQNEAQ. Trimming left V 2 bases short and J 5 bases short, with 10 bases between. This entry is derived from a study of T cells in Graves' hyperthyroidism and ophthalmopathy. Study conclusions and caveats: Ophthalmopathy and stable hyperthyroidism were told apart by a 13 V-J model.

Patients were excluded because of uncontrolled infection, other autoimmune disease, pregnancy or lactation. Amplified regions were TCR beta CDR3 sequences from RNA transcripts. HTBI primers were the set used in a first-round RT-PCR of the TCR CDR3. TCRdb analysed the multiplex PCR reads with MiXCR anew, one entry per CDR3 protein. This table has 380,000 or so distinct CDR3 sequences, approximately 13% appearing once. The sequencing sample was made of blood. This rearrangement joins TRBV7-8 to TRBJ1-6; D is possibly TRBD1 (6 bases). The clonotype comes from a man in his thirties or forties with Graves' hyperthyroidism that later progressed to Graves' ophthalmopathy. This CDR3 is CASSLLGANNSPLHF. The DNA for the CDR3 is TGTGCCAGCAGCTTACTGGGGGCCAATAATTCACCCCTCCACTTT.